A selection of T cell receptor beta chains follows, all from one sample in a study of early T cells in non-severe SARS-CoV-2 infection. TCRdb passed the 5' RACE reads through MiXCR, listing each CDR3 protein once. This table holds around 44,000 distinct CDR3 sequences, 8.5% to 10% found once. Material: whole blood. The receptors derive from an adult who was a healthcare worker with PCR-confirmed SARS-CoV-2 infection or an uninfected control (not recorded which). Each CDR3 is given with its conserved first and last residue. D genes are given only for firm matches. Clone size is not always given. Where it is, it says once, few, many or a class for expanded clones.

j_call	v_call	clone_size	d_call	cdr3_aa	cdr3_nt
TRBJ1-1	TRBV20-1	many	.	CSASAGMVNTEAFF	TGCAGTGCTAGTGCGGGGATGGTGAACACTGAAGCTTTCTTT
TRBJ2-7	TRBV9	.	TRBD1	CASSPRTGDSYEQYF	TGTGCCAGCAGCCCGCGGACAGGGGACTCCTACGAGCAGTACTTC
TRBJ2-7	TRBV30	many	.	CAWSVGAPYEQYF	TGTGCCTGGAGTGTGGGGGCGCCCTACGAGCAGTACTTC
TRBJ2-7	TRBV14	.	.	CASSQDRNAYEQYF	TGTGCCAGCAGCCAAGACCGGAACGCCTACGAGCAGTACTTC
TRBJ2-7	TRBV3-1	few	TRBD1	CASSQEVQPGGYEQYF	TGTGCCAGCAGCCAAGAGGTCCAGCCAGGGGGCTACGAGCAGTACTTC
TRBJ2-5	TRBV3-1	few	TRBD2	CASSHPAGLTRTQYF	TGTGCCAGCAGCCATCCAGCGGGACTTACGCGGACCCAGTACTTC
TRBJ1-2	TRBV27	few	.	CASSLYLRSQDGYTF	TGTGCCAGCAGTTTATACCTGAGGTCTCAAGATGGCTACACCTTC
TRBJ2-7	TRBV5-1	few	.	CASSFRDKAYEQYF	TGCGCCAGCAGCTTCCGGGACAAAGCCTACGAGCAGTACTTC
TRBJ1-1	TRBV13	many	TRBD1	CASSGVQGALEAFF	TGTGCCAGCAGCGGGGTGCAGGGGGCGCTTGAAGCTTTCTTT
TRBJ2-2	TRBV4-1	few	.	CASNSEGGVTGELFF	TGCGCCAGCAACTCCGAAGGGGGGGTCACCGGGGAGCTGTTTTTT
TRBJ2-7	TRBV7-2	many	.	CASDLVGSRGEQYF	TGTGCCAGCGACTTAGTAGGTTCGAGGGGCGAGCAGTACTTC
TRBJ2-7	TRBV4-1	few	.	CASSASPGESYEQYF	TGCGCCAGCAGCGCCAGCCCAGGGGAATCCTACGAGCAGTACTTC
TRBJ1-5	TRBV12-3/TRBV12-4	many	.	CASSLGGLGNQPQHF	TGTGCCAGCAGTTTAGGGGGTCTGGGCAATCAGCCCCAGCATTTT
TRBJ1-4	TRBV12-5	many	.	CASGAGGLPNEKLFF	TGTGCTAGTGGTGCTGGTGGCCTCCCTAATGAAAAGCTGTTTTTT
TRBJ1-2	TRBV7-9	many	TRBD1	CASTSLGQGAQNYGYTF	TGTGCCAGCACCTCCCTAGGACAGGGGGCGCAAAACTATGGCTACACCTTC
TRBJ1-2	TRBV7-9	.	TRBD1	CASSSGTGGVYGYTF	TGTGCCAGCAGCTCAGGGACAGGGGGCGTCTATGGCTACACCTTC
TRBJ1-2	TRBV25-1	.	TRBD1	CASSKTGVNYGYTF	TGTGCCAGCAGTAAGACAGGGGTGAACTATGGCTACACCTTC
TRBJ2-1	TRBV7-2	.	.	CASSSRYEQFF	TGTGCCAGCAGTAGCCGTTATGAGCAGTTCTTC
TRBJ2-1	TRBV4-1	.	TRBD1	CASSQDRVDNEQFF	TGCGCCAGCAGCCAGGACAGGGTGGACAATGAGCAGTTCTTC
TRBJ2-2	TRBV9	few	TRBD2	CASSASLLAGGPPTGELFF	TGTGCCAGCAGCGCCAGCCTACTAGCGGGAGGGCCCCCGACCGGGGAGCTGTTTTTT
TRBJ2-1	TRBV7-9	.	TRBD1	CASSPTGGSYNEQFF	TGTGCCAGCAGCCCGACAGGGGGCTCCTACAATGAGCAGTTCTTC
TRBJ2-1	TRBV19	.	TRBD2	CASSLGPGLGDNEQFF	TGTGCCAGTAGCCTCGGTCCTGGACTAGGAGACAATGAGCAGTTCTTC
TRBJ2-1	TRBV14	.	TRBD1	CASSPDRAAYNEQFF	TGTGCCAGCAGCCCGGACAGGGCCGCCTACAATGAGCAGTTCTTC
TRBJ2-2	TRBV19	.	.	CASTMYRGTGELFF	TGTGCCAGTACCATGTACCGTGGCACCGGGGAGCTGTTTTTT
TRBJ2-3	TRBV29-1	many	.	CSGGGSPDTQYF	TGCAGCGGGGGCGGGTCCCCAGATACGCAGTATTTT
TRBJ2-3	TRBV6-6	few	TRBD2	CASSYSRTSGGTDTQYF	TGTGCCAGCAGTTACTCACGGACTAGCGGGGGCACAGATACGCAGTATTTT
TRBJ2-7	TRBV9	many	.	CASSPRLLPYEQYF	TGTGCCAGCAGCCCCCGACTGTTACCCTACGAGCAGTACTTC
TRBJ2-2	TRBV6-2/TRBV6-3	.	.	CASSYGAGQVTGELFF	TGTGCCAGCAGTTACGGTGCGGGTCAGGTCACCGGGGAGCTGTTTTTT